A single sample gave rise to the 8 T cell receptor beta chains below, sequenced in a study of T cells after yellow fever vaccination. TCRdb reanalysed the 5' RACE reads using MiXCR and keeps one entry per CDR3 protein. Among 150,000 to 200,000 distinct CDR3 sequences listed, 9.3% were seen once. The sample here was CD8+ T cells sorted from PBMCs, taken 45 days after the yellow fever booster vaccination. These receptors were taken from a man in his late teens or twenties who received the YFV17D yellow fever vaccine.

This clonotype was seen a handful of times. The gene calls are TRBV7-2 and TRBJ1-1; no reliable D call. The CDR3 is 13 residues long. Germline V gene lookup returns CDR1 SGHTA and CDR2 FQGNSA. Trimming took off 4 bases at V and 3 bases at J, with 9 bases between the two ends. The DNA for the CDR3 is TGTGCCAGCAGCTCCCGTTCGCACACTGAAGCTTTCTTT. Protein: CASSSRSHTEAFF.

This clonotype has more than one count but fewer than ten. V gene TRBV21-1 combines with J gene TRBJ2-7; TRBD2, as called in the table, went unchecked against the DNA. TRBV21-1 is noted as a pseudogene. The CDR3 totals 11 residues. CDR3 loop: CASKKGHEQYV. CDR3 bases: TGTGCCAGTAAAAAAGGGCACGAGCAGTACGTC.

The J gene is TRBJ2-7, the V gene TRBV6-2 or TRBV6-3; D is possibly TRBD1 (6 bases). Germline V gene lookup returns CDR1 MNHEY and CDR2 SVGEGT. The CDR3 loop spans 14 amino acids. The V end was cut by 5 bases, the J end by 2 bases, with 13 bases between. This CDR3 is CASSRTEPTYEQYF. CDR3 DNA sequence: TGTGCCAGCAGTAGGACAGAACCGACCTACGAGCAGTACTTC.

The J gene is TRBJ2-7, the V gene TRBV7-7; D gene uncertain. The CDR3 is 14 amino acids. Germline-derived CDR1 and CDR2 are SSHAT and FNYEAQ (reference sequence). This CDR3 reads CASSFLGNSYEQYV. In DNA, the CDR3 is TGTGCTAGCAGCTTCCTAGGGAACTCCTACGAGCAGTACGTC.

J is TRBJ2-5 and V is TRBV25-1; the D is unclear. Germline CDR1 is MGHDK and CDR2 is SYGVNS. The CDR3 contains 12 residues. V was shortened by 1 base and J by 5 bases, with 5 bases between the two germline ends. The CDR3 bases are TGTGCCAGCAGTGAATTGTGGGAGACCCAGTACTTC. Translated: CASSELWETQYF.

A few counts support this clonotype. This sequence joins TRBV7-6 and TRBJ2-1; no definite D call. The CDR3 runs to 13 residues. The germline gives CDR1 SGHVS, CDR2 FNYEAQ. Trimming took off 0 bases at V and 7 bases at J, with 7 bases between the two ends. The CDR3 region has the DNA TGTGCCAGCAGCTTAGCGATGGGGAATGAGCAGTTCTTC. Translation: CASSLAMGNEQFF.

This clonotype was counted ten times or more. The V call is TRBV25-1, the J call TRBJ2-1; no firm D call. From germline, CDR1 is MGHDK and CDR2 SYGVNS. Deletions cut 6 bases from V and 5 bases from J, with 8 bases between. The CDR3 sequence is 12 residues long. CDR3 sequence (DNA): TGTGCCAGCAGCCCAGGAGACAATGAGCAGTTCTTC. Amino acids: CASSPGDNEQFF.

This clonotype was found a few times. The chain recombines TRBV6-2 or TRBV6-3 with TRBJ2-1; possible D gene TRBD2, 6 bases. Germline CDR1 reads MNHEY; CDR2 reads SVGEGT. Trimming took 6 bases from V and 5 from J, leaving 14 bases between them. The CDR3 extends over 14 amino acids. The CDR3 nucleotides are TGTGCCAGCAGGCCCCCCGGCGGGGACAATGAGCAGTTCTTC. Its translation: CASRPPGGDNEQFF.